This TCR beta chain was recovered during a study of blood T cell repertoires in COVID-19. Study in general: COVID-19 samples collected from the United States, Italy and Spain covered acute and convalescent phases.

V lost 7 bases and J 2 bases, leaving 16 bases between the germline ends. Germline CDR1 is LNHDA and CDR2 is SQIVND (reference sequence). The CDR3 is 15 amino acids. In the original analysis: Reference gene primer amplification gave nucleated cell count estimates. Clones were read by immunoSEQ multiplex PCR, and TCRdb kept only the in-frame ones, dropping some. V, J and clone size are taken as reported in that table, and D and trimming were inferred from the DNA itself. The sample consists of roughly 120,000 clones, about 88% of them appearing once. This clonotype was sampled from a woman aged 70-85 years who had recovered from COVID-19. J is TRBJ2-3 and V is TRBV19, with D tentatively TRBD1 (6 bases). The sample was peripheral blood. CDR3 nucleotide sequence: TGTGCCAGTACCCCTCCCAACAGGGCCACAGATACGCAGTATTTT. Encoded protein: CASTPPNRATDTQYF.